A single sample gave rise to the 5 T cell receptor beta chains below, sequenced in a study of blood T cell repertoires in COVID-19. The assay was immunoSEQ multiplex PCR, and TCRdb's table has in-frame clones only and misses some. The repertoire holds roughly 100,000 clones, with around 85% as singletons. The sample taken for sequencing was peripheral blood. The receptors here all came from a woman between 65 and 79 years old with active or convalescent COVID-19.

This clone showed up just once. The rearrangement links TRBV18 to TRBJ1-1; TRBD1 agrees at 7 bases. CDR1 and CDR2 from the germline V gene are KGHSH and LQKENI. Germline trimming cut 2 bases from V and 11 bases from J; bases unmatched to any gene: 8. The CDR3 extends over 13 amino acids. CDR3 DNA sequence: TGTGCCAGCTCACCAATACAGGGGTGGTCGGCTTTCTTT. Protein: CASSPIQGWSAFF.

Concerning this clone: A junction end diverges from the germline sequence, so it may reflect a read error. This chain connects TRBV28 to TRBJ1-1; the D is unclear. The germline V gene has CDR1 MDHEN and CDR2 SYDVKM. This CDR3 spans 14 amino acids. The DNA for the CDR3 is TGCGCCAGCAGTCGAGGCACGGGGAACACTGAAGCTTTCTTT. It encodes CASSRGTGNTEAFF. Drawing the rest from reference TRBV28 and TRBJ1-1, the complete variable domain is DVKVTQSSRYLVKRTGEKVFLECVQDMDHENMFWYRQDPGLGLRLIYFSYDVKMKEKGDIPEGYSVSREKKERFSLILESASTNQTSMYLCASSRGTGNTEAFFGQGTRLTVV.

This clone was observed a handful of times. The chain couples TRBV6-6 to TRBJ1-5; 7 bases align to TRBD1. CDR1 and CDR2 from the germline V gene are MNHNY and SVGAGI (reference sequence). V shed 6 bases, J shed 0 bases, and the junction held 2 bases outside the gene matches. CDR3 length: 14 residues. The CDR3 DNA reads TGTGCCAGCAGCCGACAGGGTAGCAATCAGCCCCAGCATTTT. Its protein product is CASSRQGSNQPQHF.

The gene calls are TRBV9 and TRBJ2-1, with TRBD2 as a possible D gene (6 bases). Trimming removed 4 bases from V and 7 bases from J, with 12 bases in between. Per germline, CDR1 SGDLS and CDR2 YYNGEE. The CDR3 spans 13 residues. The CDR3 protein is CASSLLGGNEQFF. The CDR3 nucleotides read TGTGCCAGCAGCCTCCTTGGAGGGAATGAGCAGTTCTTC.

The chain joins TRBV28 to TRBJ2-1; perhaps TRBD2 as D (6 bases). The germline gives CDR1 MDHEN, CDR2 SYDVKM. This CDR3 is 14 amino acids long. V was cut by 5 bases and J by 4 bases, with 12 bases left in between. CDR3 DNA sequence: TGTGCCAGCAGTCCGGGACTTACGTACAATGAGCAGTTCTTC. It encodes CASSPGLTYNEQFF.